The text below deals with one T cell receptor (beta chain). The antigen remains undetermined. The CDR3 end is not reached by the read, which stops 3 residues before it; the germline J gene fills it in. Assay: immunoSEQ multiplex PCR; the TCRdb copy retains only in-frame clones and omits some. The table gives about 7,800 clones; the top ten clones make up 3% to 4% of it. This sample stems from a study of T cell clonality in common variable immunodeficiency. Study-level findings and limits: Common variable immunodeficiency TCR beta sequences reportedly had fewer deletions and N-nucleotide insertions.

The CDR3 length is 18 residues. Germline trimming cut 0 bases from V and 5 bases from J; bases unmatched to any gene: 13. From germline, CDR1 is GTSNPN and CDR2 SVGIG (reference sequence). The receptor comes from a human donor with common variable immunodeficiency. Sequencing used peripheral blood mononuclear cells. The genes are TRBV30 and TRBJ2-7; 13 nucleotides match TRBD2. This CDR3 reads CAWSVIRVRTSGRNEQYF. Partial CDR3 DNA: TGTGCCTGGAGTGTAATCAGAGTGAGGACTAGCGGGAGAAACGAG. Drawing the rest from reference TRBV30 and TRBJ2-7, the complete variable domain is SQTIHQWPATLVQPVGSPLSLECTVEGTSNPNLYWYRQAAGRGLQLLFYSVGIGQISSEVPQNLSASRPQDRQFILSSKKLLLSDSGFYLCAWSVIRVRTSGRNEQYFGPGTRLTVT.